The next 11 T cell receptor beta chains were all read from a single sample in a study of neurological immune-mediated disorders. Time point described: longitudinal time-point 3. TCRdb reprocessed the 5' RACE reads with MiXCR, giving one entry per CDR3 protein. The repertoire holds more than 95,000 distinct CDR3 sequences, with approximately 10% as singletons. Sequences were obtained from PBMCs. The receptors were gathered from a female donor with HTLV-1-associated myelopathy (HAM/TSP).

Of note for this clonotype: A much larger clonotype is one base distant, so this may be a read error. The V and J genes are TRBV28 and TRBJ2-1; D uncertain. Between the trimmed V and J ends, which lost 0 bases and 5 bases, there was a span of 11 bases. CDR1 and CDR2 from the germline V gene are MDHEN and SYDVKM. The CDR3 extends over 15 amino acids. CDR3 sequence: CASSLCVSPHNEQFF. CDR3 DNA: TGTGCCAGCAGTTTATGTGTTTCCCCCCACAATGAGCAGTTCTTC.

This chain connects TRBV4-2 to TRBJ2-3; TRBD2 is a possible D gene (6 bases). V gave up 1 base and J gave up 2 bases, with 13 bases separating them. The CDR3 is 16 amino acids. Germline assignment: CDR1 LGHNA and CDR2 YNFKEQ. The CDR3 region is CASSQASAGTTDTQYF. Written as DNA, the CDR3 is TGTGCCAGCAGCCAAGCTTCGGCGGGGACCACAGATACGCAGTATTTT.

In this sample, this clonotype turned up many times. The chain is built from TRBV20-1 and TRBJ1-1; D is unclear. Trimming took 5 bases from V and 0 from J, leaving 13 bases between them. The CDR3 length is 14 residues. Germline loops: CDR1 DFQATT, CDR2 SNEGSKA (reference sequence). CDR3 residues: CSAVDPRMNTEAFF. CDR3 in DNA: TGCAGTGCTGTGGACCCTCGAATGAACACTGAAGCTTTCTTT.

In its sample, this clonotype was seen many times. V usage is TRBV5-1 and J usage is TRBJ2-3; D possibly matches TRBD1 or TRBD2 (6 bases each). This CDR3 is built from 15 residues. CDR1 is SGHRS and CDR2 is YFSETQ in the germline V gene. V was trimmed by 3 bases and J by 0 bases, leaving 11 bases between them. Here the CDR3 reads CASSWAGQSTDTQYF. CDR3 nucleotides: TGCGCCAGCAGCTGGGCGGGACAAAGCACAGATACGCAGTATTTT.

This clonotype was seen ten or more times. This sequence joins TRBV5-1 and TRBJ2-3; 7 bases are shared with TRBD2. Germline-derived CDR1 and CDR2 are SGHRS and YFSETQ. With V trimmed by 4 bases and J by 6 bases, 14 bases remained unmatched. The CDR3 contains 16 residues. The CDR3 DNA is TGCGCCAGCAGCCCAAGCGGGACGATGGGGTCGGATACGCAGTATTTT. Its protein product is CASSPSGTMGSDTQYF.

This clonotype was recorded many times. The CDR3 bases are TGTGCCAGCAGCCCCCTCGTGTCCGGAGGCTCTGGAAACACCATATATTTT. This gives the protein CASSPLVSGGSGNTIYF. The chain uses TRBV11-2 and TRBJ1-3, with unresolved D. V lost 5 bases and J 0 bases, leaving 17 bases between the germline ends. This CDR3 is built from 17 residues. Germline CDR1 is SGHAT and CDR2 is FQNNGV.

Many counts were recorded for this clonotype. The chain recombines TRBV7-2 with TRBJ2-5; 7 nucleotides match TRBD1. The CDR3 is 14 residues long. V shed 7 bases and J 2 bases; nucleotides not matched to a gene: 7. Germline V CDR1 and CDR2: SGHTA, FQGNSA. CDR3: CASNRGQAQETQYF. Here the CDR3 DNA reads TGTGCCAGCAACCGCGGACAGGCTCAAGAGACCCAGTACTTC.

CDR3 loop: CASSPRDRGHEQYF. The CDR3 nucleotides read TGTGCCAGCAGCCCCCGGGACAGGGGACACGAGCAGTACTTC. The chain uses TRBV3-1 and TRBJ2-7, with 10 bases fitting TRBD1. The CDR3 extends over 14 amino acids. Losses at the gene ends were 4 bases for V and 5 bases for J; bases not matched to a gene: 5. CDR1 and CDR2 (germline): LGHDT, YNNKEL (reference sequence).

This clonotype was detected ten times or more. The rearrangement joins TRBV5-1 to TRBJ2-2, with 7 nucleotides matching TRBD1. Trimming took 4 bases from V and 6 from J; bases not matched to a gene: 9. Germline V gene sequence: CDR1 SGHRS, CDR2 YFSETQ. The CDR3 covers 15 residues. CDR3 in amino acids: CASSPEGQGAGELFF. The CDR3 region has the DNA TGCGCCAGCAGCCCGGAAGGCCAGGGGGCCGGGGAGCTGTTTTTT. Full variable domain (outside the CDR3, taken from reference TRBV5-1 and TRBJ2-2): KAGVTQTPRYLIKTRGQQVTLSCSPISGHRSVSWYQQTPGQGLQFLFEYFSETQRNKGNFPGRFSGRQFSNSRSEMNVSTLELGDSALYLCASSPEGQGAGELFFGEGSRLTVL.

This clonotype was detected ten times or more. This chain uses TRBV5-1 with TRBJ1-1, with 9 bases lining up with TRBD1. The CDR3 contains 16 residues. Germline V lookup: CDR1 SGHRS, CDR2 YFSETQ. Trimming at V came to 4 bases and at J to 4 bases, leaving 11 bases not matched to a gene. The DNA of the CDR3 is TGCGCCAGCAGCCCGCCCGGGACAGGGTTTCGCACTGAAGCTTTCTTT. It translates to CASSPPGTGFRTEAFF.

This clonotype was detected many times. V is TRBV4-1 and J is TRBJ1-5; 7 nucleotides match TRBD1. Germline values: CDR1 MGHRA, CDR2 YSYEKL. The trim removed 4 bases at V and 5 bases at J, leaving 8 bases unmatched. The CDR3 runs to 15 residues. DNA of the CDR3: TGCGCCAGCAGCCTCCAGGGGGGTTTGGATCAGCCCCAGCATTTT. This codes for CASSLQGGLDQPQHF.